These 26 T cell receptor beta chains came from one sample sequenced in a study of OX40 agonist ivuxolimab in advanced cancers. Profiled with immunoSEQ multiplex PCR; TCRdb holds only in-frame clones, not every one. The table records more than 25,000 clones, approximately 86% of them present only once. Sequencing was performed on CD4+ or CD8+ T cells sorted from blood, taken in a trial of the OX40 agonist ivuxolimab. These receptors were taken from an adult with an advanced solid tumor such as melanoma, head and neck, liver or kidney cancer.

The J gene is TRBJ2-3, the V gene TRBV15; weak D call: TRBD1 (5 bases). Trimming took off 3 bases at V and 1 base at J, with 8 bases between the two ends. The CDR3 is made up of 14 amino acids. From germline, CDR1 is LNHNV and CDR2 YYDKDF (reference sequence). CDR3 coding DNA: TGTGCCACCAGCAGTGTGGGGCGCACAGATACGCAGTATTTT. Its protein is CATSSVGRTDTQYF.

The chain employs TRBV4-2 and TRBJ2-4; D assignment may be TRBD1 or TRBD2 (6 bases each). The germline V gene has CDR1 LGHNA and CDR2 YNFKEQ. The ends were cut back, 3 bases at V and 5 bases at J, with 17 bases in the middle. The CDR3 sequence is 16 residues long. The CDR3 nucleotides read TGTGCCAGCAGCCATCGTGCAGGGGAGGTGGAAAACATTCAGTACTTC. It is translated as CASSHRAGEVENIQYF.

This CDR3 reads CASSFSTGLSYEQYF. The CDR3 DNA is TGTGCCAGCAGTTTTTCGACAGGACTGTCCTACGAGCAGTACTTC. The chain is built from TRBV28 and TRBJ2-7, with a tentative D call TRBD1 (6 bases). The germline gives CDR1 MDHEN, CDR2 SYDVKM. With 3 bases removed from V and 1 base from J, the gap between germline ends came to 13 bases. The CDR3 loop spans 15 amino acids.

The chain has TRBV5-1 and TRBJ1-1; D unclear. Trimming stripped 1 base from V and 1 base from J, with 8 bases between. The CDR3 contains 14 residues. Germline V gene sequence: CDR1 SGHRS, CDR2 YFSETQ. The CDR3 sequence: CASSLIGENTEAFF. CDR3 nucleotides: TGCGCCAGCAGCTTGATTGGGGAGAACACTGAAGCTTTCTTT.

The chain joins TRBV4-1 to TRBJ2-4; no firm D call. This CDR3 has 17 amino acids. V was trimmed by 0 bases and J by 1 base, leaving 13 bases between them. Germline lookup yields CDR1 MGHRA and CDR2 YSYEKL. Written as DNA, the CDR3 is TGCGCCAGCAGCCAAGAGGGGTACGGTGCGGCCAAAAACATTCAGTACTTC. Encoded protein: CASSQEGYGAAKNIQYF.

V gene TRBV28 combines with J gene TRBJ1-1, with D possibly matching TRBD1 (5 bases). Looked up from germline, CDR1 is MDHEN and CDR2 is SYDVKM. The CDR3 is made up of 13 amino acids. Trimming took 5 bases from V and 3 from J, leaving 10 bases between them. Here the CDR3 reads CASSQWGYTEAFF. Here the CDR3 DNA reads TGTGCCAGCAGTCAATGGGGGTACACTGAAGCTTTCTTT. Drawing the rest from reference TRBV28 and TRBJ1-1, the complete variable domain is DVKVTQSSRYLVKRTGEKVFLECVQDMDHENMFWYRQDPGLGLRLIYFSYDVKMKEKGDIPEGYSVSREKKERFSLILESASTNQTSMYLCASSQWGYTEAFFGQGTRLTVV.

The chain carries TRBV15 and TRBJ2-2, with 8 bases that match TRBD1. The CDR3 is 18 residues long. The V gene end was trimmed by 5 bases and the J gene end by 5 bases; junction bases not matched to a gene: 16. Germline CDR1 and CDR2: LNHNV and YYDKDF (reference sequence). The CDR3 nucleotides are TGTGCCACCAGCGTCCCGACAGGGGTGGGTCTTGGGACCGGGGAGCTGTTTTTT. Encoded protein: CATSVPTGVGLGTGELFF.

The chain has TRBV18 and TRBJ2-1, with a tentative D call TRBD1 (6 bases). CDR3 length: 12 residues. The germline V gene encodes CDR1 KGHSH and CDR2 LQKENI. With 9 bases removed from V and 5 bases from J, the gap between germline ends came to 11 bases. The CDR3 nucleotides are TGTGCCAGTACGACAGGTAACAATGAGCAGTTCTTC. Translated: CASTTGNNEQFF.

The chain combines TRBV9 with TRBJ1-1; 7 bases map to TRBD1. CDR3 length: 14 residues. Germline loops: CDR1 SGDLS, CDR2 YYNGEE. J was trimmed by 5 bases and V by 0 bases; bases with no gene match: 4. The chain's CDR3 is CASSVAGGRTEAFF. The CDR3 DNA reads TGTGCCAGCAGCGTAGCAGGGGGGAGAACTGAAGCTTTCTTT.

J is TRBJ1-6 and V is TRBV6-8; D gene uncertain. CDR1 is MNHGY and CDR2 is SAAAGT in the germline V gene. CDR3 length: 13 amino acids. V dropped 6 bases and J dropped 6 bases, with 9 bases sitting between them. DNA for the CDR3: TGTGCCAGCAGCCCAACCCGTAATTCACCCCTCCACTTT. It specifies CASSPTRNSPLHF.

The chain carries TRBV4-2 and TRBJ2-2; TRBD2 aligns across 13 bases. The germline V gene has CDR1 LGHNA and CDR2 YNFKEQ. The length of the CDR3 is 18 residues. Unmatched junction bases numbered 10, after V lost 4 bases and J lost 5 bases. The CDR3 DNA reads as TGTGCCAGCAGCCCCGAACTAGCGGGGGGGATGAGGACCGGGGAGCTGTTTTTT. Its protein is CASSPELAGGMRTGELFF.

The chain carries TRBV27 and TRBJ2-1; TRBD2 matches at 11 bases. CDR3 length equals 18 residues. Per the germline V gene, CDR1 is MNHEY and CDR2 is SMNVEV (reference sequence). Losses at the gene ends were 1 base for V and 3 bases for J; bases not matched to a gene: 8. The CDR3 region is CASSLFGLAGGYYNEQFF. The CDR3 DNA follows: TGTGCCAGCAGTTTATTTGGGCTAGCGGGGGGCTACTACAATGAGCAGTTCTTC.

V is TRBV7-9 and J is TRBJ2-5; D may correspond to TRBD1 or TRBD2 (6 bases each). V was cut by 5 bases and J by 11 bases, with 21 bases left in between. The CDR3 runs to 14 residues. Germline values: CDR1 SEHNR, CDR2 FQNEAQ (reference sequence). In DNA, the CDR3 is TGTGCCAGCAGCCCAGTTACGGGGGCGGAGGAGCAGTACTTC. Residues: CASSPVTGAEEQYF.

In its sample, this clone is medium-sized. This chain connects TRBV6-5 to TRBJ2-7, with D perhaps TRBD1 or TRBD2 (5 bases each). Trimming took 0 bases from V and 2 from J, leaving 8 bases between them. The CDR3 length is 14 residues. CDR1 and CDR2 (germline): MNHEY, SVGAGI. The CDR3 protein is CASSYSGETYEQYF. As DNA, the CDR3 is TGTGCCAGCAGTTACTCGGGGGAAACCTACGAGCAGTACTTC.

The chain uses TRBV5-1 and TRBJ2-3; 9 bases agree with TRBD2. V trimming: 1 base; J trimming: 6 bases; junction bases outside the gene matches: 6. This CDR3 has 15 amino acids. Germline loops: CDR1 SGHRS, CDR2 YFSETQ. The CDR3 spells CASSLYSGSSDTQYF. CDR3 in DNA: TGCGCCAGCAGCTTGTATAGCGGGAGTTCTGATACGCAGTATTTT. Filled out from reference TRBV5-1 and TRBJ2-3, the complete variable domain reads KAGVTQTPRYLIKTRGQQVTLSCSPISGHRSVSWYQQTPGQGLQFLFEYFSETQRNKGNFPGRFSGRQFSNSRSEMNVSTLELGDSALYLCASSLYSGSSDTQYFGPGTRLTVL.

This chain links TRBV25-1 with TRBJ1-2; no firm D call. The CDR3 runs to 14 residues. V was pared by 2 bases and J by 3 bases, with 10 bases between. Germline lookup yields CDR1 MGHDK and CDR2 SYGVNS. In DNA, the CDR3 is TGTGCCAGCAGTGAAGGGGATCGGGACTATGGCTACACCTTC. This gives the protein CASSEGDRDYGYTF.

In DNA, the CDR3 is TGTGCCAGCACTCTGGGGGGTCCCAATGGCTACACCTTC. Its translation is CASTLGGPNGYTF. The chain has TRBV7-9 and TRBJ1-2; D might be TRBD1 (5 bases). Per germline, CDR1 SEHNR and CDR2 FQNEAQ (reference sequence). The CDR3 is 13 residues long. Trimming removed 7 bases at V and 6 bases at J, with 15 bases between.

The V and J genes are TRBV5-1 and TRBJ2-5; TRBD1 aligns across 9 bases. The trim removed 3 bases at V and 1 base at J, leaving 13 bases unmatched. Germline values: CDR1 SGHRS, CDR2 YFSETQ. CDR3 length: 18 residues. This CDR3 is CASSWAPGQGPTQETQYF. Written as DNA, the CDR3 is TGCGCCAGCAGCTGGGCCCCCGGACAGGGGCCCACCCAAGAGACCCAGTACTTC.

The rearrangement joins TRBV28 to TRBJ2-4; tentatively, D is TRBD1 (6 bases). This CDR3 is built from 13 residues. V was clipped by 7 bases and J by 6 bases, with 13 bases between them. Germline CDR1 and CDR2: MDHEN and SYDVKM. CDR3 amino acids: CASKLQGSNIQYF. DNA for the CDR3: TGTGCCAGCAAGTTGCAGGGGTCAAACATTCAGTACTTC.

The chain has TRBV7-9 and TRBJ2-7; 10 nucleotides align to TRBD1. Looked up from germline, CDR1 is SEHNR and CDR2 is FQNEAQ (reference sequence). V trimming: 5 bases; J trimming: 7 bases; junction bases outside the gene matches: 11. The CDR3 totals 15 residues. The CDR3 sequence: CASSHPDRGVGEQYF. The CDR3 region has the DNA TGTGCCAGCAGCCATCCGGACAGGGGGGTCGGGGAGCAGTACTTC.

The V gene is TRBV6-1, the J gene TRBJ2-1; 8 bases fit TRBD2. The CDR3 length is 14 residues. CDR1 and CDR2 from the germline V gene are MNHNS and SASEGT. V dropped 4 bases and J dropped 5; count of bases not matched to a gene: 4. The CDR3 loop is CASSGLAGNNEQFF. DNA for the CDR3: TGTGCCAGCAGTGGCCTAGCGGGTAACAATGAGCAGTTCTTC.

The chain is built from TRBV28 and TRBJ2-5; D gene ambiguous. Trimming shortened V by 3 bases and J by 2 bases, and 13 bases separated the two germline ends. From germline, CDR1 is MDHEN and CDR2 SYDVKM. This CDR3 has 15 residues. CDR3 amino acids: CASSFSDSRQETQYF. The CDR3 coding sequence is TGTGCCAGCAGTTTCTCGGATAGCAGACAAGAGACCCAGTACTTC.

This chain connects TRBV5-4 to TRBJ2-1, with D perhaps matching TRBD2 (5 bases). The V gene's germline CDR1 is SGHNT and CDR2 YYREEE (reference sequence). This CDR3 region has 15 residues. V was pared by 1 base and J by 2 bases, with 10 bases between. The DNA of the CDR3 is TGTGCCAGCAGCTTGCGGGAAAGAACCTACAATGAGCAGTTCTTC. As protein: CASSLRERTYNEQFF.

This clone appeared a single time. V and J are TRBV4-2 and TRBJ1-2; D perhaps matches TRBD1 (5 bases). This CDR3 has 14 amino acids. Germline assignment: CDR1 LGHNA and CDR2 YNFKEQ. V lost 0 bases, J lost 4 bases, and 9 bases lay in between. CDR3 residues: CASSQEDRFYGYTF. Here the CDR3 DNA reads TGTGCCAGCAGCCAAGAAGACAGATTCTATGGCTACACCTTC.

This sequence joins TRBV5-1 and TRBJ2-1, with D perhaps given as TRBD1 or TRBD2 (6 bases each). Germline V gene data show CDR1 as SGHRS and CDR2 as YFSETQ. The V gene lost 4 bases and the J gene lost 7 bases, with 24 bases spanning the gap. There are 17 residues in the CDR3. The CDR3 reads CASSPPLSGGGGNEQFF. Here the CDR3 DNA reads TGCGCCAGCAGCCCCCCTCTTTCTGGCGGAGGGGGAAATGAGCAGTTCTTC.

The CDR3 DNA is TGTGCCACCGGGATAAGAGCCTACAATGAGCAGTTCTTC. This sequence encodes CATGIRAYNEQFF. The chain has TRBV15 and TRBJ2-1; D uncertain. Germline-derived CDR1 and CDR2 are LNHNV and YYDKDF (reference sequence). V lost 8 bases and J 2 bases, leaving 10 bases between the germline ends. The CDR3 extends over 13 amino acids.